This paragraph covers one T cell receptor (beta chain) sequence. The target antigen is unknown. These data are taken from a study of T cell responses to AZD1222 COVID-19 vaccine. Study findings and constraints: Baseline seropositivity characterized only a handful of AZD1222 recipients. The repertoires were collected only after the peak T cell response.

The CDR3 totals 16 residues. Looked up from germline, CDR1 is KGHSH and CDR2 is LQKENI. Trimming removed 0 bases from V and 6 bases from J; junction bases left unmatched: 6. Data came from immunoSEQ multiplex PCR; TCRdb stores just in-frame clones and leaves some out. The sample lists about 120,000 clones; approximately 87% were seen once. This receptor was taken from an adult in good health. V and J are TRBV18 and TRBJ2-2, with 8 bases matching TRBD1. This specimen consisted of peripheral blood, obtained on day 0 of AZD1222 vaccination. The DNA of the CDR3 is TGTGCCAGCTCACCACCGGCAGGGGGCGCATCCGGGGAGCTGTTTTTT. Translation: CASSPPAGGASGELFF.